One sample yielded the 30 T cell receptor beta chains listed below, sequenced in a study of graft-versus-host responses after intestinal transplantation. Method: immunoSEQ multiplex PCR; TCRdb's copy keeps in-frame clones and lacks some. The sample lists about 43,000 clones, about 95% seen once, with approximately 1.4% in the top ten. The sample in question was PBMCs, obtained approximately 350 days after intestinal transplant. These receptors originate from a human patient who received an intestinal transplant, so some T cells may come from the graft donor.

The rearrangement links TRBV13 to TRBJ2-7; D may be TRBD1 (6 bases). From germline, CDR1 is PRHDT and CDR2 FYEKMQ (reference sequence). The V end lost 1 base, the J end lost 3 bases, and 10 bases lay between the germline ends. The CDR3 spans 14 residues. This CDR3 is CASSLDRDLYEQYF. For the CDR3, the DNA is TGTGCCAGCAGCTTAGACAGGGACCTCTACGAGCAGTACTTC.

The chain has TRBV5-1 and TRBJ2-1; no clear D. V lost 0 bases to trimming and J lost 5 bases, with 9 bases between them. Per germline, CDR1 SGHRS and CDR2 YFSETQ. The CDR3 totals 14 residues. CDR3 loop: CASSLVGPDNEQFF. The CDR3 DNA reads TGCGCCAGCAGCTTGGTAGGGCCGGACAATGAGCAGTTCTTC.

This clone was seen once. The gene calls are TRBV9 and TRBJ2-3, with no clear D. CDR3 length: 14 residues. V was shortened by 0 bases and J by 0 bases, with 5 bases between the two germline ends. Germline V lookup: CDR1 SGDLS, CDR2 YYNGEE. The chain's CDR3 is CASSVDGSTDTQYF. DNA for the CDR3: TGTGCCAGCAGCGTAGATGGGAGCACAGATACGCAGTATTTT.

The chain carries TRBV6-6 and TRBJ2-1, with 9 positions matching TRBD2. This CDR3 spans 15 amino acids. V was clipped by 1 base and J by 6 bases; unmatched bases: 4. The V gene's germline CDR1 is MNHNY and CDR2 SVGAGI (reference sequence). The DNA for the CDR3 is TGTGCCAGCAGTTACTTAGGCGGGAGGGGCAATGAGCAGTTCTTC. Its translation: CASSYLGGRGNEQFF.

The chain joins TRBV4-1 to TRBJ2-3; TRBD2 aligns across 10 bases. This CDR3 is built from 17 residues. Trimming at V came to 0 bases and at J to 4 bases, leaving 7 bases not matched to a gene. Germline V lookup: CDR1 MGHRA, CDR2 YSYEKL. CDR3 sequence (DNA): TGCGCCAGCAGCCAAGAAGCGTGGCTAGCGGGAGCAGATACGCAGTATTTT. It yields the protein CASSQEAWLAGADTQYF.

The chain couples TRBV29-1 to TRBJ2-7; D possibly matches TRBD1 or TRBD2 (5 bases each). Looked up from germline, CDR1 is SQVTM and CDR2 is ANQGSEA. This CDR3 comprises 12 residues. V lost 2 bases to trimming and J lost 3 bases, with 8 bases between them. The CDR3, as DNA: TGCAGCGTTGAAAGTGGGGGCTACGAGCAGTACTTC. Protein product: CSVESGGYEQYF.

The rearrangement links TRBV2 to TRBJ2-4; no clear D gene. This CDR3 is 11 amino acids long. V was trimmed by 10 bases and J by 13 bases, leaving 17 bases between them. Germline V gene sequence: CDR1 SNHLY, CDR2 FYNNEI. CDR3 coding DNA: TGTGCCACCGCCGCTCGCTCAGGACAGTACTTC. It codes for CATAARSGQYF. Looking up the rest from reference TRBV2 and TRBJ2-4 gives the full variable domain: EPEVTQTPSHQVTQMGQEVILRCVPISNHLYFYWYRQILGQKVEFLVSFYNNEISEKSEIFDDQFSVERPDGSNFTLKIRSTKLEDSAMYFCATAARSGQYFGAGTRLSVL.

This clone was detected once. The same CDR3 also results from other DNA sequences found in this sample. The V and J genes are TRBV10-3 and TRBJ2-3; 9 nucleotides agree with TRBD2. V lost 2 bases to trimming and J lost 0 bases; unmatched junction nucleotides: 9. This CDR3 has 18 amino acids. Germline-derived CDR1 and CDR2 are ENHRY and SYGVKD. CDR3 residues: CAISEGLAGASSTDTQYF. The CDR3 nucleotides are TGTGCCATCAGTGAGGGGTTAGCGGGAGCCTCTAGCACAGATACGCAGTATTTT.

The chain combines TRBV5-4 with TRBJ2-5, with 11 bases lining up with TRBD2. Unmatched junction bases numbered 11, after V lost 2 bases and J lost 5 bases. Germline CDR1 reads SGHNT; CDR2 reads YYREEE (reference sequence). The CDR3 covers 17 residues. CDR3 nucleotides: TGTGCCAGCAGCTTTCCGCTAGCGGGAGGTAGACGGGAGACCCAGTACTTC. Translated: CASSFPLAGGRRETQYF.

The chain employs TRBV27 and TRBJ1-2, with 8 bases fitting TRBD1. With V trimmed by 3 bases and J by 3 bases, 27 bases remained unmatched. The germline V gene has CDR1 MNHEY and CDR2 SMNVEV (reference sequence). The CDR3 runs to 22 residues. CDR3 sequence (DNA): TGTGCCAGCAGTTTTTGGGTTCCCCCCACAGGGGGTAAGAGTCGAGTTGACTATGGCTACACCTTC. Translated: CASSFWVPPTGGKSRVDYGYTF.

CDR3 loop: CASSSPGEGNQPQHF. Here the CDR3 DNA reads TGTGCCAGCAGCTCCCCAGGGGAAGGCAATCAGCCCCAGCATTTT. The rearrangement links TRBV5-5 to TRBJ1-5, with D possibly being TRBD1 (6 bases). The germline gives CDR1 SGHKS, CDR2 YYEKEE (reference sequence). Trimming pared 3 bases from V and 2 bases from J, leaving 12 bases between. The CDR3 runs 15 residues. The variable domain in full, with the rest retrieved from reference TRBV5-5 and TRBJ1-5, is DAGVTQSPTHLIKTRGQQVTLRCSPISGHKSVSWYQQVLGQGPQFIFQYYEKEERGRGNFPDRFSARQFPNYSSELNVNALLLGDSALYLCASSSPGEGNQPQHFGDGTRLSIL.

V and J are TRBV14 and TRBJ2-1; 8 nucleotides match TRBD2. Trimming cost V 4 bases and J 7 bases; bases outside gene matches: 12. The CDR3 contains 16 residues. CDR1 is SGHDN and CDR2 is FVKESK in the germline V gene. CDR3 region: CASSRGTGGGTNEQFF. In nucleotides, the CDR3 is TGTGCCAGCAGCCGTGGAACGGGAGGGGGTACGAATGAGCAGTTCTTC. Complete variable domain (other parts from reference TRBV14 and TRBJ2-1): EAGVTQFPSHSVIEKGQTVTLRCDPISGHDNLYWYRRVMGKEIKFLLHFVKESKQDESGMPNNRFLAERTGGTYSTLKVQPAELEDSGVYFCASSRGTGGGTNEQFFGPGTRLTVL.

This clone is a singleton in its sample. The rearrangement joins TRBV28 to TRBJ1-5; possible D gene TRBD1, 6 bases. The CDR3 has 14 amino acids. Germline assignment: CDR1 MDHEN and CDR2 SYDVKM. V was clipped by 2 bases and J by 5 bases, with 10 bases between them. In DNA form, the CDR3 reads TGTGCCAGCAGTTTAAACAGGGTTCATCAGCCCCAGCATTTT. Translating it yields CASSLNRVHQPQHF.

This clone was found once. V gene TRBV5-1 combines with J gene TRBJ2-3; D possibly corresponds to TRBD1 (6 bases). The length of the CDR3 is 13 residues. V lost 3 bases, J lost 7 bases, and 12 bases lay in between. Looked up from germline, CDR1 is SGHRS and CDR2 is YFSETQ. CDR3 protein: CASSSLQGNTQYF. The CDR3 DNA follows: TGCGCCAGCAGCTCCCTCCAGGGGAATACGCAGTATTTT.

A few counts support this clone. This chain joins TRBV6-6 and TRBJ1-3; D is unresolved. This CDR3 has 16 residues. With 0 bases removed from V and 4 bases from J, the gap between germline ends came to 13 bases. The V gene's germline CDR1 is MNHNY and CDR2 SVGAGI (reference sequence). CDR3 DNA sequence: TGTGCCAGCAGTTACTCCGAGCTGTTTCAGGGAAACACCATATATTTT. Translation: CASSYSELFQGNTIYF.

V and J are TRBV11-1 and TRBJ1-6; a possible D gene is TRBD1 (5 bases). CDR1 and CDR2 from the germline V gene are SGHAT and FQDESV (reference sequence). The CDR3 runs to 16 residues. Trimming removed 2 bases at V and 7 bases at J, with 15 bases between. The CDR3 is CASSLSRSRDNSPLHF. The CDR3 coding sequence is TGTGCCAGCAGCTTATCGCGCTCCAGGGACAATTCACCCCTCCACTTT. Drawing the rest from reference TRBV11-1 and TRBJ1-6, the complete variable domain is EAEVAQSPRYKITEKSQAVAFWCDPISGHATLYWYRQILGQGPELLVQFQDESVVDDSQLPKDRFSAERLKGVDSTLKIQPAELGDSAMYLCASSLSRSRDNSPLHFGNGTRLTVT.

V is TRBV2 and J is TRBJ2-3; TRBD1 agrees at 10 bases. The CDR3 contains 16 residues. CDR1 and CDR2 from the germline V gene are SNHLY and FYNNEI. V lost 9 bases and J lost 6; bases outside the gene matches: 15. CDR3 nucleotide sequence: TGTGCCAGTAACCTCCGGGACAGGGGCCTCACGGATACGCAGTATTTT. This gives the protein CASNLRDRGLTDTQYF.

The V call is TRBV5-5, the J call TRBJ2-5; 11 bases align to TRBD2. The CDR3 has 14 amino acids. Trimming took 3 bases from V and 4 from J; bases not matched to a gene: 2. Germline V lookup: CDR1 SGHKS, CDR2 YYEKEE (reference sequence). DNA of the CDR3: TGTGCCAGCAGCTCGACTAGCGGGGTAGAGACCCAGTACTTC. This gives the protein CASSSTSGVETQYF.

V and J are TRBV29-1 and TRBJ2-5, with 11 bases aligning to TRBD2. After removal of 6 bases from V and 5 bases from J, the junction contained 8 bases not matched to a gene. Germline values: CDR1 SQVTM, CDR2 ANQGSEA. CDR3 size: 14 residues. The CDR3 DNA sequence: TGCAGCGTCGCAACTAGCGGGGGTAGCGAGACCCAGTACTTC. It yields the protein CSVATSGGSETQYF.

The chain couples TRBV11-3 to TRBJ1-1; weak D call: TRBD1 (5 bases). The V and J ends lost 1 base and 5 bases respectively, with 11 bases between them. This CDR3 comprises 14 residues. Germline V CDR1 and CDR2: SGHNT, YENEEA. CDR3 amino acids: CASSLVCEGTEAFF. The CDR3 bases are TGTGCCAGCAGCTTAGTCTGTGAGGGGACTGAAGCTTTCTTT.

V usage is TRBV6-1 and J usage is TRBJ2-5; D remains unclear. V gave up 1 base and J gave up 5 bases, with 2 bases separating them. Germline loops: CDR1 MNHNS, CDR2 SASEGT. The CDR3 is 11 amino acids. DNA of the CDR3: TGTGCCAGCAGTGAAGTTGAGACCCAGTACTTC. This encodes CASSEVETQYF.

The V call is TRBV6-5, the J call TRBJ1-6; 7 bases are shared with TRBD1. V was clipped by 6 bases and J by 6 bases; unmatched bases: 2. CDR1 is MNHEY and CDR2 is SVGAGI in the germline V gene. The CDR3 has 13 residues. The CDR3 coding sequence is TGTGCCAGCAGGGGGACAGTTAATTCACCCCTCCACTTT. It yields the protein CASRGTVNSPLHF.

The chain carries TRBV30 and TRBJ2-5, with 7 bases matching TRBD1. There are 14 residues in the CDR3. Germline CDR1 GTSNPN, CDR2 SVGIG (reference sequence). J lost 5 bases, V lost 5 bases, and 11 bases had no gene match. Here the CDR3 DNA reads TGTGCCTGGTGTAGACAGGGCCATAGGGAGACCCAGTACTTC. It specifies CAWCRQGHRETQYF.

This rearrangement joins TRBV7-9 to TRBJ2-4; TRBD2 aligns across 10 bases. The CDR3 spans 13 residues. The junction had 5 bases not matched to a gene; V was cut back by 5 bases and J by 10 bases. Germline loops: CDR1 SEHNR, CDR2 FQNEAQ (reference sequence). CDR3 in DNA: TGTGCCAGCAGCCCCTTTAGCGGGGGGATTCAGTACTTC. Its translation: CASSPFSGGIQYF.

This sequence joins TRBV6-6 and TRBJ2-3; 9 bases are a match to TRBD2. Germline V CDR1 and CDR2: MNHNY, SVGAGI (reference sequence). J lost 5 bases, V lost 6 bases, and 6 bases had no gene match. CDR3 size: 14 residues. CDR3 region: CASRRRGGIDTQYF. CDR3 sequence (DNA): TGTGCCAGCAGGAGGCGGGGGGGGATAGATACGCAGTATTTT.

The chain links TRBV28 to TRBJ2-2; TRBD2 matches 9 bases. The germline V gene encodes CDR1 MDHEN and CDR2 SYDVKM. CDR3 length: 17 amino acids. V lost 6 bases, J lost 7 bases, and 15 bases stayed unmatched. CDR3 in DNA: TGTGCCAGCAGACCTTCGTTAGCGGGGGCGAGGGGCGGGGAGCTGTTTTTT. The encoded protein is CASRPSLAGARGGELFF.

In DNA, the CDR3 is TGTGCCAGCGACCCCATTTATAGCAATCAGCCCCAGCATTTT. This encodes CASDPIYSNQPQHF. The chain carries TRBV2 and TRBJ1-5, with D uncertain. V gave up 8 bases and J gave up 0 bases, with 11 bases separating them. This CDR3 has 14 amino acids. Per germline, CDR1 SNHLY and CDR2 FYNNEI.

The V and J genes are TRBV27 and TRBJ1-2; 12 bases align to TRBD1. The ends lost 3 bases at V and 4 bases at J; junction bases unmatched: 6. The CDR3 runs to 16 residues. Per germline, CDR1 MNHEY and CDR2 SMNVEV (reference sequence). CDR3 in amino acids: CASSLGTGGLGYGYTF. As DNA, the CDR3 is TGTGCCAGCAGTTTGGGGACAGGGGGCTTGGGCTATGGCTACACCTTC.

This clone was detected only once. The chain uses TRBV19 and TRBJ2-2, with 9 bases aligning to TRBD1. This CDR3 is built from 14 residues. Germline V gives CDR1 LNHDA, CDR2 SQIVND (reference sequence). The J segment lost 2 bases and the V segment lost 9 bases, leaving 4 bases of the junction unmatched. CDR3 loop: CASGTGTNTGELFF. In DNA form, the CDR3 reads TGTGCCAGCGGGACAGGGACCAACACCGGGGAGCTGTTTTTT.

The CDR3 loop reads CASSLEGSYNSPLHF. CDR3 in DNA: TGTGCCAGCAGCTTGGAGGGGTCCTATAATTCACCCCTCCACTTT. This chain uses TRBV5-6 with TRBJ1-6; tentatively, D is TRBD1 (5 bases). Germline CDR1 reads SGHDT; CDR2 reads YYEEEE. Trimming cost V 0 bases and J 1 base, with 5 bases left between them. The CDR3 has 15 residues.